The 21 T cell receptor beta chains below were found in one sample sequenced in a study of cytomegalovirus exposure and HLA in healthy donors. The PCR employed 60 Vbeta primers together with 13 Jbeta primers. The data were produced by immunoSEQ multiplex PCR, yet TCRdb's version contains in-frame clones alone and is incomplete. The sample yields approximately 100,000 clones, around a tenth seen once. The material sequenced was PBMCs. Receptor source: a man in his fifties in good health and CMV-seropositive.

The rearrangement uses TRBV20-1 and TRBJ1-1; the D is unclear. V dropped 3 bases and J dropped 7 bases, with 6 bases sitting between them. This CDR3 has 10 residues. Germline CDR1 is DFQATT and CDR2 is SNEGSKA (reference sequence). The CDR3 DNA reads TGCAGTGCTAGTAGAGATGAAGCTTTCTTT. Residues: CSASRDEAFF.

This chain connects TRBV28 to TRBJ2-2; 9 nucleotides line up with TRBD2. The ends lost 0 bases at V and 7 bases at J; junction bases unmatched: 12. CDR3 length equals 18 residues. The germline CDR1 and CDR2 sequences are MDHEN and SYDVKM. CDR3: CASSLWSASGTLGGELFF. CDR3 DNA: TGTGCCAGCAGTTTATGGAGTGCTAGCGGGACCTTGGGCGGGGAGCTGTTTTTT. Full variable domain (missing parts from reference TRBV28 and TRBJ2-2): DVKVTQSSRYLVKRTGEKVFLECVQDMDHENMFWYRQDPGLGLRLIYFSYDVKMKEKGDIPEGYSVSREKKERFSLILESASTNQTSMYLCASSLWSASGTLGGELFFGEGSRLTVL.

This clone was detected a few times. The gene calls are TRBV10-3 and TRBJ1-6; 8 nucleotides agree with TRBD1. Germline CDR1 and CDR2: ENHRY and SYGVKD. V lost 10 bases, J lost 7 bases, and 3 bases stayed unmatched. This CDR3 is 12 amino acids long. The CDR3 region is CANGQGNSPLHF. The CDR3 DNA is TGTGCCAACGGACAGGGAAATTCACCCCTCCACTTT.

This clone was seen more than once but under ten times. An end of the junction does not agree with germline; a read error may underlie this. Other DNA sequences in this specimen translate into the identical CDR3. This chain links TRBV15 with TRBJ1-1, with 9 bases identical to TRBD1. CDR1 is LNHNV and CDR2 is YYDKDF in the germline V gene (reference sequence). The CDR3 sequence is 14 residues long. DNA of the CDR3: TGTGCCACCAGCAGCGGGACAGGGTTCGCTGAGGCTTTCTTT. Amino acids: CATSSGTGFAEAFF.

The chain couples TRBV6-5 to TRBJ2-4; 9 nucleotides match TRBD1. This CDR3 has 16 amino acids. Germline V gives CDR1 MNHEY, CDR2 SVGAGI. Losses at the gene ends were 4 bases for V and 3 bases for J; bases not matched to a gene: 7. The CDR3 spells CASSSTGTGYKNIQYF. CDR3 nucleotides: TGTGCCAGCAGTTCCACCGGGACAGGGTACAAAAACATTCAGTACTTC.

In this sample, this clone turned up a few times. The rearrangement links TRBV30 to TRBJ1-6; 7 positions agree with TRBD1. Per the germline V gene, CDR1 is GTSNPN and CDR2 is SVGIG (reference sequence). This CDR3 is built from 16 residues. Unmatched junction bases numbered 9, after V lost 7 bases and J lost 0 bases. CDR3 region: CASTGTVSSYNSPLHF. The DNA for the CDR3 is TGTGCCTCCACCGGGACAGTGAGCTCCTATAATTCACCCCTCCACTTT.

J is TRBJ2-1 and V is TRBV7-2; 9 nucleotides line up with TRBD1. Germline V gene data show CDR1 as SGHTA and CDR2 as FQGNSA. Unmatched junction bases numbered 8, after V lost 6 bases and J lost 8 bases. CDR3 length equals 14 residues. In DNA, the CDR3 is TGTGCCAGCAGTACCGGACAGGGGCAGCATGAGCAGTTCTTC. Its protein is CASSTGQGQHEQFF.

The rearrangement joins TRBV4-2 to TRBJ1-4; D might be TRBD1 (6 bases). The CDR3 has 16 residues. The germline V gene has CDR1 LGHNA and CDR2 YNFKEQ. Trimming stripped 1 base from V and 0 bases from J, with 9 bases between. CDR3 region: CASSQAGQTTNEKLFF. Written as DNA, the CDR3 is TGTGCCAGCAGCCAAGCCGGACAGACAACTAATGAAAAACTGTTTTTT.

The chain carries TRBV10-3 and TRBJ1-1; D gene uncertain. CDR1 is ENHRY, CDR2 SYGVKD, per germline. The V end lost 2 bases, the J end lost 1 base, and 11 bases lay between the germline ends. This CDR3 region has 15 residues. CDR3 loop: CAISERLERNTEAFF. As DNA, the CDR3 is TGTGCCATCAGTGAGAGGCTGGAGCGGAACACTGAAGCTTTCTTT.

In its sample, this clone was seen a few times. This sequence joins TRBV5-1 and TRBJ2-5, with TRBD2 matching 7 bases. The CDR3 length is 14 residues. Germline CDR1 is SGHRS and CDR2 is YFSETQ. V dropped 4 bases and J dropped 0; count of bases not matched to a gene: 3. The CDR3 DNA reads as TGCGCCAGCAGCCACGGGACTAACCAAGAGACCCAGTACTTC. Its translation: CASSHGTNQETQYF.

In its sample, this clone was seen a few times. The chain uses TRBV15 and TRBJ2-2; the D gene is possibly TRBD2 (5 bases). CDR3 length: 13 amino acids. From germline, CDR1 is LNHNV and CDR2 YYDKDF (reference sequence). Trimming cost V 8 bases and J 5 bases, with 12 bases left between them. The CDR3 region has the DNA TGTGCCACCCACTTAACTAGTACCGGGGAGCTGTTTTTT. This encodes CATHLTSTGELFF.

The chain uses TRBV28 and TRBJ1-3, with 8 bases matching TRBD1. The CDR3 spans 17 residues. V shed 1 base, J shed 4 bases, and the junction held 9 bases outside the gene matches. Germline CDR1 and CDR2: MDHEN and SYDVKM. In DNA form, the CDR3 reads TGTGCCAGCAGTTTATCGGCAGGGGGCAGAGGAGGAAACACCATATATTTT. Protein product: CASSLSAGGRGGNTIYF.

The V gene is TRBV5-8, the J gene TRBJ2-1; 10 bases line up with TRBD2. Per the germline V gene, CDR1 is SGHTS and CDR2 is YDEGEE. The CDR3 spans 16 residues. J was trimmed by 4 bases and V by 0 bases; bases with no gene match: 4. CDR3 coding DNA: TGTGCCAGCAGCTTGGGACTAGCGGGTGGGTACAATGAGCAGTTCTTC. The encoded protein is CASSLGLAGGYNEQFF.

A note on this clone: The identical CDR3 is also encoded by other nucleotide sequences in the sample. The rearrangement links TRBV5-1 to TRBJ1-4; TRBD1 aligns across 9 bases. From germline, CDR1 is SGHRS and CDR2 YFSETQ. The CDR3 sequence is 14 residues long. Germline trimming cut 4 bases from V and 5 bases from J; bases unmatched to any gene: 3. Here the CDR3 reads CASSLTGGNEKLFF. CDR3 bases: TGCGCCAGCAGCCTGACAGGGGGAAATGAAAAACTGTTTTTT.

This clone was recorded many times. This sequence joins TRBV4-1 and TRBJ2-7; 7 nucleotides line up with TRBD1. Trimming cost V 7 bases and J 3 bases; bases outside gene matches: 18. From germline, CDR1 is MGHRA and CDR2 YSYEKL. The CDR3 sequence is 17 residues long. The CDR3 nucleotides are TGCGCCAGCACCTTAGACCTAGGGGGCCCATCCTACTACGAGCAGTACTTC. Protein: CASTLDLGGPSYYEQYF.

The gene calls are TRBV25-1 and TRBJ2-1, with 9 bases matching TRBD2. The CDR3 totals 13 residues. CDR1 MGHDK and CDR2 SYGVNS come from the germline V gene. Trimming cost V 8 bases and J 15 bases; bases outside gene matches: 14. The CDR3 loop reads CASQGTSTSAGFF. CDR3 sequence (DNA): TGTGCCAGCCAGGGGACTAGCACCTCAGCGGGGTTCTTC.

V is TRBV4-2 and J is TRBJ2-5; 10 bases line up with TRBD1. The CDR3 runs to 17 residues. After removal of 4 bases from V and 0 bases from J, the junction contained 8 bases not matched to a gene. Per germline, CDR1 LGHNA and CDR2 YNFKEQ. The CDR3 region has the DNA TGTGCCAGCAGCCCGACTCCCGGGACAGGGGACCAAGAGACCCAGTACTTC. This sequence encodes CASSPTPGTGDQETQYF.

In this sample, this clone turned up a few times. J is TRBJ1-1 and V is TRBV7-9; tentatively, D is TRBD1 (5 bases). Per the germline V gene, CDR1 is SEHNR and CDR2 is FQNEAQ (reference sequence). The CDR3 is 14 amino acids. Trimming stripped 2 bases from V and 3 bases from J, with 10 bases between. This chain's CDR3 is CASSLNRLDTEAFF. CDR3 bases: TGTGCCAGCAGCTTAAACAGGTTGGACACTGAAGCTTTCTTT.

The chain is built from TRBV7-4 and TRBJ1-5; weak D call: TRBD1 (5 bases). The V gene's germline CDR1 is SGHVT and CDR2 SQSDAQ. The CDR3 has 16 amino acids. V lost 8 bases and J lost 0, with 17 bases in between. CDR3 amino acids: CASPLGGSLSNQPQHF. The CDR3, as DNA: TGTGCCAGCCCCCTTGGGGGGTCCCTTAGCAATCAGCCCCAGCATTTT.

This clone was picked up a small number of times. V usage is TRBV5-1 and J usage is TRBJ2-7, with 7 nucleotides matching TRBD2. The ends lost 2 bases at V and 2 bases at J; junction bases unmatched: 16. Germline V gene data show CDR1 as SGHRS and CDR2 as YFSETQ. This CDR3 comprises 18 residues. The CDR3 DNA follows: TGCGCCAGCAGCTTAGATATAGCGGGCAAAAAACGGACCTACGAGCAGTACTTC. Its protein is CASSLDIAGKKRTYEQYF.

This clone turned up a few times. The rearrangement links TRBV7-2 to TRBJ2-3; the match to TRBD1 covers 9 bases. CDR1 and CDR2 from the germline V gene are SGHTA and FQGNSA. The CDR3 has 15 residues. Losses at the gene ends were 6 bases for V and 2 bases for J; bases not matched to a gene: 6. CDR3 sequence (DNA): TGTGCCAGCAGGAACAGGGGGCGTATCACAGATACGCAGTATTTT. Translation gives CASRNRGRITDTQYF.